Given below is one TCR beta chain in context. These data belong to a study of blood T cell repertoires in COVID-19. TCRdb's copy holds only in-frame clones and misses some; the assay was immunoSEQ multiplex PCR. The sample yields roughly 320,000 clones, 80% to 90% seen once. Clinical histories supplied by participants themselves formed the basis of cohort assignment. The V gene lost 6 bases and the J gene lost 1 base, with 9 bases spanning the gap. This CDR3 region has 13 residues. CDR1 is MGHRA, CDR2 YSYEKL, per germline. This rearrangement joins TRBV4-1 to TRBJ1-1; possibly TRBD1 for D (5 bases). This clonotype was obtained from a man younger than 45 who had recovered from COVID-19. The sample consisted of PBMCs or T cells enriched from blood (not recorded which). The CDR3 region has the DNA TGCGCCAGCAGGGCAACAGGGAACACTGAAGCTTTCTTT. Its translation: CASRATGNTEAFF.